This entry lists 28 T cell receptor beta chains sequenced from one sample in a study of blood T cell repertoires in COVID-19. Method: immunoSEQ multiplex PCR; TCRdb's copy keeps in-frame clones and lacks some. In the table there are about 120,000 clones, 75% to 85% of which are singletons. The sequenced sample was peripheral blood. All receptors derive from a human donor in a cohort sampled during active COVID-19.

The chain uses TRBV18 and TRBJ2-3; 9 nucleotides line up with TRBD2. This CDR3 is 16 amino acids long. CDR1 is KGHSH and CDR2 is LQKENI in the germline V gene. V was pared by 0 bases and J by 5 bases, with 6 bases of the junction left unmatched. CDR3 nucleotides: TGTGCCAGCTCACCACCGGTTGGCGGGGGGGGAGATACGCAGTATTTT. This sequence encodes CASSPPVGGGGDTQYF.

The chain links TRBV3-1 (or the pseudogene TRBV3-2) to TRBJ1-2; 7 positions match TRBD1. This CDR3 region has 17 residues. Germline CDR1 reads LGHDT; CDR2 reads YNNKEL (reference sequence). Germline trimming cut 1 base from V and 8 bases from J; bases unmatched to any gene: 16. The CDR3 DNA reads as TGTGCCAGCAGCCAAGCAAACGGAGGGGGCCCCAGAAGGGGCTACACCTTC. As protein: CASSQANGGGPRRGYTF.

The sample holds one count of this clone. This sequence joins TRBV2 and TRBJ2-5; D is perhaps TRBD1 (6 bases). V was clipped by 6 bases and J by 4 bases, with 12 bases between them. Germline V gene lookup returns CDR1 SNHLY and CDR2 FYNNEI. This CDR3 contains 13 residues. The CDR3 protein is CASRVGAGETQYF. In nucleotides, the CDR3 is TGTGCCAGCAGGGTGGGGGCTGGAGAGACCCAGTACTTC.

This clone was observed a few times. CDR3 sequence: CASSLGGGSYNEQFF. The CDR3 region has the DNA TGTGCCAGCAGCTTAGGTGGGGGGTCCTACAATGAGCAGTTCTTC. The rearrangement links TRBV7-8 to TRBJ2-1; a possible D gene is TRBD2 (6 bases). The CDR3 spans 15 residues. Trimming removed 1 base at V and 1 base at J, with 8 bases between. Germline CDR1 and CDR2: SGHVS and FQNEAQ.

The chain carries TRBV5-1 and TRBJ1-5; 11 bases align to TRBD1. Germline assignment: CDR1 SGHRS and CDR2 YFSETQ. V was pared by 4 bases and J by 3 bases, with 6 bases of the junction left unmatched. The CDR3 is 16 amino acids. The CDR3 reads CASSEGTGGDNQPQHF. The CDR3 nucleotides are TGCGCCAGCAGCGAGGGGACAGGGGGTGACAATCAGCCCCAGCATTTT.

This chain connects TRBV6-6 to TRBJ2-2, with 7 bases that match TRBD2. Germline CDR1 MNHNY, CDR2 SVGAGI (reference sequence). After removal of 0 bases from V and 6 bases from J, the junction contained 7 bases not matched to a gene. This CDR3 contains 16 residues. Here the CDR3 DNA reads TGTGCCAGCAGTTACTCAGGACTAGTCATCGCCGGGGAGCTGTTTTTT. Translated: CASSYSGLVIAGELFF.

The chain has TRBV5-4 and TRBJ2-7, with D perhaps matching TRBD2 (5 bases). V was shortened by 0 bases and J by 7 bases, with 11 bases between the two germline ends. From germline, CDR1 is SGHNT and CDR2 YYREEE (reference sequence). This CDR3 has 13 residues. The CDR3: CASSLEGEPEQYF. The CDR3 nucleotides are TGTGCCAGCAGCTTGGAGGGAGAACCTGAGCAGTACTTC.

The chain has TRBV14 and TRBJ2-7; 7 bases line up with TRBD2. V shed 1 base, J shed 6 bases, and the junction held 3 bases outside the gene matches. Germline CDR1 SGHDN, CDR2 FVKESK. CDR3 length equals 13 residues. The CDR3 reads CASSQVWGGEQYF. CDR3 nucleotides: TGTGCCAGCAGCCAAGTTTGGGGGGGCGAGCAGTACTTC.

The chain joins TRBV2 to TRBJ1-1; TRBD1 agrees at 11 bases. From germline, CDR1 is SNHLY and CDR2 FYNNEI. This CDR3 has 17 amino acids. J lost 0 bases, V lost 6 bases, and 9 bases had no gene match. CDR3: CASRIRGTGGMNTEAFF. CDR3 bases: TGTGCCAGCAGGATCCGAGGGACAGGGGGGATGAACACTGAAGCTTTCTTT.

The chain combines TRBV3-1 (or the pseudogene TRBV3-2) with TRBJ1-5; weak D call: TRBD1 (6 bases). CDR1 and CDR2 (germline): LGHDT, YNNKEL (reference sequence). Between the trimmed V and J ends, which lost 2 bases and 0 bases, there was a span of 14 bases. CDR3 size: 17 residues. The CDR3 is CASSQNTQGYSNQPQHF. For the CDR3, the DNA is TGTGCCAGCAGCCAAAACACACAGGGTTATAGCAATCAGCCCCAGCATTTT.

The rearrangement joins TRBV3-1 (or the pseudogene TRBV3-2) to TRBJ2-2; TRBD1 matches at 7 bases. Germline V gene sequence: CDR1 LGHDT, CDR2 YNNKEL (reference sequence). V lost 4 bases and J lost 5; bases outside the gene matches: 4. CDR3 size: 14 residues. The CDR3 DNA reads TGTGCCAGCAGCCCGAAGGACAGGACCGGGGAGCTGTTTTTT. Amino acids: CASSPKDRTGELFF.

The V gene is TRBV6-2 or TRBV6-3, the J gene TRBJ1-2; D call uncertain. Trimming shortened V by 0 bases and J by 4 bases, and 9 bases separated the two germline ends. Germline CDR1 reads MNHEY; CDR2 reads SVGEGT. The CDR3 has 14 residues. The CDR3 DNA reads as TGTGCCAGCAGTTACTCCGAGACAACCTATGGCTACACCTTC. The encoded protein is CASSYSETTYGYTF.

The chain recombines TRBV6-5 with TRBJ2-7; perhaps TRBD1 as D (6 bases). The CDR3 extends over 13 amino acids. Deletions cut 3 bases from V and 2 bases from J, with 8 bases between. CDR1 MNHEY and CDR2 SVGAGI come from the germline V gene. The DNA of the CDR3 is TGTGCCAGCAGTTATCCAGGGGCCTACGAGCAGTACTTC. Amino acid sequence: CASSYPGAYEQYF.

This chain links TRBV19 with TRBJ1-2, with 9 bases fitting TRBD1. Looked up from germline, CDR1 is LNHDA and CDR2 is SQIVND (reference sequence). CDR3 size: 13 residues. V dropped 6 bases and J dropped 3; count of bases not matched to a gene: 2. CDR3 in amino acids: CASRWTGDYGYTF. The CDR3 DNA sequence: TGTGCCAGTAGGTGGACAGGGGACTATGGCTACACCTTC.

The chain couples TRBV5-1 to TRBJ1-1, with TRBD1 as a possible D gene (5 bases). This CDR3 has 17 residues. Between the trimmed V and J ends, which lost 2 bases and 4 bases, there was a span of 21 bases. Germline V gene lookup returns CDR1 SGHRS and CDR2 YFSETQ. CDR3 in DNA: TGCGCCAGCAGCTTAGAAGTAAGCAGGGTCGGTGGCACTGAAGCTTTCTTT. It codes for CASSLEVSRVGGTEAFF. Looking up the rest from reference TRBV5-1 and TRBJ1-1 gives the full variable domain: KAGVTQTPRYLIKTRGQQVTLSCSPISGHRSVSWYQQTPGQGLQFLFEYFSETQRNKGNFPGRFSGRQFSNSRSEMNVSTLELGDSALYLCASSLEVSRVGGTEAFFGQGTRLTVV.

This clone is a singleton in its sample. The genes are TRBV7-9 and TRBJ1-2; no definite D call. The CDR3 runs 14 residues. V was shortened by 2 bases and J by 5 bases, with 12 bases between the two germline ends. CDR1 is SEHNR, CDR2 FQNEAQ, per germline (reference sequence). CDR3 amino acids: CASSLMAGLYGYTF. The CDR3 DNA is TGTGCCAGCAGCTTAATGGCAGGATTGTATGGCTACACCTTC.

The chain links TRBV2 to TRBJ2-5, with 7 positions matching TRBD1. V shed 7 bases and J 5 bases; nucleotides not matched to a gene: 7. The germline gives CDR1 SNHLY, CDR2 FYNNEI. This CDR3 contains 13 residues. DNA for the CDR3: TGTGCCAGCAATGGACAGGCACTGGAGACCCAGTACTTC. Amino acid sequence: CASNGQALETQYF.

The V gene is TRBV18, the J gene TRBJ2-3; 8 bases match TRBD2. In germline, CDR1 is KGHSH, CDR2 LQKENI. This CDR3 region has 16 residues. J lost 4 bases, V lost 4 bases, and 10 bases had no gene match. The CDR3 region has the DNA TGTGCCAGCTCACGTACCGGGACTAGTCCCGCAGATACGCAGTATTTT. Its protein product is CASSRTGTSPADTQYF.

CDR3 nucleotides: TGTGCCAGCAGGGATCGAATAGCGGGGGCGGCAAAGGATACGCAGTATTTT. Its translation: CASRDRIAGAAKDTQYF. This chain connects TRBV2 to TRBJ2-3; 9 nucleotides line up with TRBD2. Losses at the gene ends were 6 bases for V and 6 bases for J; bases not matched to a gene: 16. The CDR3 is 17 residues long. Germline CDR1 and CDR2: SNHLY and FYNNEI.

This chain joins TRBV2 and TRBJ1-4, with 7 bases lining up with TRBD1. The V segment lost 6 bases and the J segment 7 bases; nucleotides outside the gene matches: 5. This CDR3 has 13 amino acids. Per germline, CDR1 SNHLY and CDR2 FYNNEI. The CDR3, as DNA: TGTGCCAGCAGCTCTACAGGGGTTGAAAAACTGTTTTTT. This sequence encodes CASSSTGVEKLFF. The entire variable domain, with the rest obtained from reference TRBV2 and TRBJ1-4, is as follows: EPEVTQTPSHQVTQMGQEVILRCVPISNHLYFYWYRQILGQKVEFLVSFYNNEISEKSEIFDDQFSVERPDGSNFTLKIRSTKLEDSAMYFCASSSTGVEKLFFGSGTQLSVL.

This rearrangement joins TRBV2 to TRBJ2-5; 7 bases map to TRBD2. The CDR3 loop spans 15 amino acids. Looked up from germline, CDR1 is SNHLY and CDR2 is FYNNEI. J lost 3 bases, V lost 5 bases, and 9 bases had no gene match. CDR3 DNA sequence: TGTGCCAGCAGTTCCAGACTAGCAGTCAAAGAGACCCAGTACTTC. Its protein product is CASSSRLAVKETQYF.

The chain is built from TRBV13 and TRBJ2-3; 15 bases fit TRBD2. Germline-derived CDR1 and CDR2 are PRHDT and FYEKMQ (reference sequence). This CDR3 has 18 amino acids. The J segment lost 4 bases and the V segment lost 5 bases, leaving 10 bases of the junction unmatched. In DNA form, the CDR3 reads TGTGCCAGCAGCCCCCGGACTAGCGGGGGGGCCAGGTCAGATACGCAGTATTTT. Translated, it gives CASSPRTSGGARSDTQYF.

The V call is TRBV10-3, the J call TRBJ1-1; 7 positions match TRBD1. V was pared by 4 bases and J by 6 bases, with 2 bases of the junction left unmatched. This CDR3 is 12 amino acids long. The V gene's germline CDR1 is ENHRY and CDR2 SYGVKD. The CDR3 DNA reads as TGTGCCATCAGTGGCGGGACAGCTGAAGCTTTCTTT. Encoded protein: CAISGGTAEAFF.

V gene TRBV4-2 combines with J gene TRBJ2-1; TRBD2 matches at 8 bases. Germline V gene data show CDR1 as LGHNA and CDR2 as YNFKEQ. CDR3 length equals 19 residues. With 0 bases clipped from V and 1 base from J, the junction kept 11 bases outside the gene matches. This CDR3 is CASSQEPAGALPSYNEQFF. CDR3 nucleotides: TGTGCCAGCAGCCAAGAACCAGCGGGGGCGCTACCTTCCTACAATGAGCAGTTCTTC.

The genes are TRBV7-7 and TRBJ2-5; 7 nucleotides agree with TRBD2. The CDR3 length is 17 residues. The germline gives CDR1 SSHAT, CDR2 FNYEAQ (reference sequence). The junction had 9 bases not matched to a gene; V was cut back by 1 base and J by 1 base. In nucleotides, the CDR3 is TGTGCCAGCAGCTTAGTGGGTGAGCGGGGTTTCCAAGAGACCCAGTACTTC. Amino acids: CASSLVGERGFQETQYF.

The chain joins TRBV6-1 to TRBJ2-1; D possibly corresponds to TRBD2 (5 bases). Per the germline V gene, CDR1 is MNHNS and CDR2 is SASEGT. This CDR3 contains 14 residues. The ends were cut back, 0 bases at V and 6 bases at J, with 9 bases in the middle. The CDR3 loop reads CASSEARARNEQFF. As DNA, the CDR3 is TGTGCCAGCAGTGAAGCGAGGGCACGCAATGAGCAGTTCTTC.

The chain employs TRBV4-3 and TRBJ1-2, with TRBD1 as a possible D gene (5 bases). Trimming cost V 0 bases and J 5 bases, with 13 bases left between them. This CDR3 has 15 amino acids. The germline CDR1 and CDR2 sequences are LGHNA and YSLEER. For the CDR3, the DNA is TGCGCCAGCAGCCAAGATTGGGGGGAAGGGTATGGCTACACCTTC. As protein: CASSQDWGEGYGYTF.

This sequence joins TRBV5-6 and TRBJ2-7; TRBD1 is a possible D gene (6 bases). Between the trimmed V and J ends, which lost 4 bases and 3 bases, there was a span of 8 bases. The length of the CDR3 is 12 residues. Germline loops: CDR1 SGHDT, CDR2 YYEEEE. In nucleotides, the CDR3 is TGTGCCAGCAGCGGGGACATCTACGAGCAGTACTTC. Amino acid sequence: CASSGDIYEQYF. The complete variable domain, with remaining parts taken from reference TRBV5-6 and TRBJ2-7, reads DAGVTQSPTHLIKTRGQQVTLRCSPKSGHDTVSWYQQALGQGPQFIFQYYEEEERQRGNFPDRFSGHQFPNYSSELNVNALLLGDSALYLCASSGDIYEQYFGPGTRLTVT.